The TCR beta chain described here comes from a study of blood T cell repertoires in COVID-19. Measured with immunoSEQ multiplex PCR; TCRdb has only the in-frame clones, and not every one. The sample lists approximately 270,000 clones, about 89% occurring once. The germline CDR1 and CDR2 sequences are KGHSH and LQKENI. The CDR3 totals 12 residues. V lost 2 bases and J 5 bases, leaving 6 bases between the germline ends. This TCR derives from a man aged 35 to 55 with active or convalescent COVID-19. The genes are TRBV18 and TRBJ1-2; D gene ambiguous. The sequencing sample was made of peripheral blood. In DNA, the CDR3 is TGTGCCAGCTCACCATCCCGTTATGGCTACACCTTC. This encodes CASSPSRYGYTF.